These 8 T cell receptor beta chains were sequenced from one sample in a study of T cells in Graves' hyperthyroidism and ophthalmopathy. What was amplified from RNA transcripts were TCR beta CDR3 regions. TCR CDR3 underwent first-round RT-PCR with the HTBI primer set. Each CDR3 protein is one row after TCRdb ran MiXCR on the multiplex PCR reads. The sample contains some 620,000 distinct CDR3 sequences, 15% to 20% of which appear only once. Sequenced input: blood. The receptors originated from a woman younger than 45 with Graves' hyperthyroidism.

The chain recombines TRBV13 with TRBJ2-1; 8 positions agree with TRBD1. Per germline, CDR1 PRHDT and CDR2 FYEKMQ (reference sequence). The CDR3 is 15 residues long. With 5 bases clipped from V and 5 bases from J, the junction kept 8 bases outside the gene matches. The CDR3 reads CASSPPTGDHNEQFF. The CDR3 nucleotides read TGTGCCAGCAGCCCGCCGACAGGGGATCACAATGAGCAGTTCTTC.

Ten or more counts support this clonotype. The V and J genes are TRBV2 and TRBJ2-7, with 11 bases matching TRBD1. In germline, CDR1 is SNHLY, CDR2 FYNNEI. This CDR3 spans 14 amino acids. V was clipped by 4 bases and J by 4 bases; unmatched bases: 3. The CDR3 sequence: CASSVGTGGYEQYF. DNA of the CDR3: TGTGCCAGCAGTGTTGGGACAGGGGGGTACGAGCAGTACTTC.

This clonotype was picked up many times. This chain links TRBV7-9 with TRBJ2-3, with TRBD2 matching 10 bases. J lost 6 bases, V lost 4 bases, and 7 bases had no gene match. CDR1 and CDR2 (germline): SEHNR, FQNEAQ (reference sequence). The CDR3 runs 15 residues. CDR3 amino acids: CASSYRTSGRDTQYF. The CDR3 coding sequence is TGTGCCAGCAGCTACCGGACTAGCGGCCGGGATACGCAGTATTTT.

This clonotype was seen a handful of times. The rearrangement joins TRBV7-2 to TRBJ2-5, with TRBD2 matching over 12 bases. The CDR3 contains 17 residues. Germline V gene sequence: CDR1 SGHTA, CDR2 FQGNSA. V was clipped by 6 bases and J by 2 bases; unmatched bases: 10. The CDR3 loop reads CASRGGLGTSGQETQYF. The CDR3 DNA reads TGTGCCAGCAGGGGGGGGTTGGGGACTAGCGGGCAAGAGACCCAGTACTTC. Variable domain in full (rest from reference TRBV7-2 and TRBJ2-5): GAGVSQSPSNKVTEKGKDVELRCDPISGHTALYWYRQSLGQGLEFLIYFQGNSAPDKSGLPSDRFSAERTGGSVSTLTIQRTQQEDSAVYLCASRGGLGTSGQETQYFGPGTRLLVL.

V and J are TRBV7-8 and TRBJ2-3; D gene uncertain. V dropped 2 bases and J dropped 3 bases, with 9 bases sitting between them. This CDR3 comprises 14 residues. Germline V gene lookup returns CDR1 SGHVS and CDR2 FQNEAQ. The CDR3 DNA reads as TGTGCCAGCAGCTTAATTTCAGATACAGATACGCAGTATTTT. It encodes CASSLISDTDTQYF.

This clonotype showed up many times. DNA for the CDR3: TGTGCCAGCAGTGAAGGCGGGAGTATCCACGAGCAGTACTTC. The encoded protein is CASSEGGSIHEQYF. The chain has TRBV2 and TRBJ2-7, with 7 bases matching TRBD2. The CDR3 loop spans 14 amino acids. V gave up 1 base and J gave up 5 bases; unmatched junction bases: 5. Germline V lookup: CDR1 SNHLY, CDR2 FYNNEI.

This clonotype was recorded a few times. The chain uses TRBV19 and TRBJ2-7; 9 positions agree with TRBD1. Looked up from germline, CDR1 is LNHDA and CDR2 is SQIVND (reference sequence). V was pared by 8 bases and J by 3 bases, with 11 bases of the junction left unmatched. The CDR3 is made up of 15 amino acids. The CDR3 is CASAGGTGPLYEQYF. The CDR3 bases are TGTGCCAGTGCTGGGGGGACAGGGCCACTCTACGAGCAGTACTTC.

This clonotype has a handful of counts. The gene calls are TRBV12-3 or TRBV12-4 and TRBJ1-5; D gene uncertain. Trimming shortened V by 5 bases and J by 6 bases, and 14 bases separated the two germline ends. There are 14 residues in the CDR3. In DNA form, the CDR3 reads TGTGCCAGCAGTGCATTCGGAGGAAGTCAGCCCCAGCATTTT. The encoded protein is CASSAFGGSQPQHF.